This entry lists 4 T cell receptor beta chains sequenced from one sample in a study of T cell responses to AZD1222 COVID-19 vaccine. The protocol was immunoSEQ multiplex PCR, while the TCRdb copy is restricted to in-frame clones and leaves out a portion. This sample has approximately 120,000 clones, with roughly 85% found just once. The material was peripheral blood, obtained 28 days after the second AZD1222 dose. The receptors were sampled from an adult who received the AZD1222 COVID-19 vaccine.

The chain has TRBV5-1 and TRBJ2-5, with 7 bases that match TRBD1. Germline V gene lookup returns CDR1 SGHRS and CDR2 YFSETQ. The CDR3 has 14 amino acids. Trimming cost V 7 bases and J 2 bases; bases outside gene matches: 8. CDR3 in DNA: TGCGCCAGCTCCCGGACAGGAGGTCAAGAGACCCAGTACTTC. It encodes CASSRTGGQETQYF.

The chain uses TRBV11-2 and TRBJ2-5; 12 nucleotides match TRBD1. CDR1 and CDR2 from the germline V gene are SGHAT and FQNNGV. The V gene end was trimmed by 6 bases and the J gene end by 2 bases; junction bases not matched to a gene: 10. The CDR3 contains 17 residues. The CDR3 spells CASRQRDRGRGQETQYF. In nucleotides, the CDR3 is TGTGCCAGCAGGCAACGGGACAGGGGGCGCGGTCAAGAGACCCAGTACTTC.

The genes are TRBV7-8 and TRBJ2-1; D is perhaps TRBD1 (6 bases). CDR3 size: 14 residues. Trimming stripped 8 bases from V and 2 bases from J, with 13 bases between. The germline gives CDR1 SGHVS, CDR2 FQNEAQ. CDR3: CASHRGGPYNEQFF. The CDR3, as DNA: TGTGCCAGCCACCGAGGGGGTCCCTACAATGAGCAGTTCTTC. Using reference TRBV7-8 and TRBJ2-1 for the parts outside the CDR3, the full variable domain is GAGVSQSPRYKVAKRGQDVALRCDPISGHVSLFWYQQALGQGPEFLTYFQNEAQLDKSGLPSDRFFAERPEGSVSTLKIQRTQQEDSAVYLCASHRGGPYNEQFFGPGTRLTVL.

This chain links TRBV5-1 with TRBJ2-3; 12 bases map to TRBD2. Germline trimming cut 4 bases from V and 2 bases from J; bases unmatched to any gene: 14. Looked up from germline, CDR1 is SGHRS and CDR2 is YFSETQ. The CDR3 extends over 19 amino acids. CDR3 in DNA: TGCGCCAGCAGCCTAGAAACTACGACTAGCGGGGGCTTCACAGATACGCAGTATTTT. This gives the protein CASSLETTTSGGFTDTQYF.